The clone carrying this T cell receptor (beta chain) was picked up many times. This sample was taken from a study of T-cell reconstitution after alpha-beta-depleted transplantation in children. V lost 5 bases, J lost 2 bases, and 17 bases lay in between. From germline, CDR1 is DFQATT and CDR2 SNEGSKA (reference sequence). The CDR3 sequence is 15 residues long. Unique molecular identifiers were built into the TCRbeta library. TCRdb used MiXCR to reprocess the PCR reads, holding one entry per CDR3 protein. The data show about 540,000 distinct CDR3 sequences, approximately 20% seen once. The chain uses TRBV20-1 and TRBJ2-3; a weak D match, TRBD2 (7 bases). Source: PBMCs from the stem cell graft donor, taken from the stem cell graft. The sequence derives from a human donor who donated a stem cell graft to a child with acute lymphoblastic leukemia. The CDR3 here is CSAGVGGGLTDTQYF. CDR3 nucleotides: TGCAGTGCTGGCGTAGGGGGAGGGCTCACAGATACGCAGTATTTT.